This entry features one T cell receptor (beta chain) sequence. Its antigen is not identified. These data belong to a study of cytomegalovirus exposure and HLA in healthy donors. The study's findings and limits: A later analysis found first-cohort TCR clusters tended to co-occur in the 100 to 150 validation repertoires.

Only in-frame clones appear in the TCRdb table, and some are missing; sequencing was by immunoSEQ multiplex PCR. The profile shows about 130,000 clones, 95% to 97% of them singletons. The CDR3 loop spans 15 amino acids. Germline V CDR1 and CDR2: MGHDK, SYGVNS. The ends were cut back, 1 base at V and 0 bases at J, with 6 bases in the middle. The chain links TRBV25-1 to TRBJ1-4, with D possibly TRBD1 on 5 matching bases. The sample comprised PBMCs. This TCR was sampled from a young man in good health and CMV-seronegative. DNA of the CDR3: TGTGCCAGCAGTGAATGGGGGGCAACTAATGAAAAACTGTTTTTT. It codes for CASSEWGATNEKLFF.